This TCR delta chain was retrieved from a study of Vδ1+ human thymocytes. Regarding the study as a whole: Highly polyclonal TRG and TRD repertoires with Gaussian CDR3 length distributions appeared in thymus. Donors shared many TRG clonotypes but few TRD clonotypes.

Details on this clone: No antigen is known for it.

CDR1 TSWWSYY and CDR2 QGS come from the germline V gene. V dropped 0 bases and J dropped 6; count of bases not matched to a gene: 16. The CDR3 totals 19 residues. Sequences come from RNA converted to cDNA by reverse transcription. The CDR3 regions were amplified by multiplex PCR from V-gene primers to a constant-region primer. TCRdb reapplied CATT to the multiplex PCR reads. The sample shows about 75,000 delta-chain clones, around 32% of them seen only once. The source is a boy under three years old who had congenital heart surgery. Sample: Vdelta1+ gamma-delta thymocytes from the thymus. Subset meaning: FACS-sorted CD3+ TCRalphabeta- TCRVdelta1+ TCRVdelta2- thymocytes. The chain recombines TRDV1 with TRDJ1, with 10 bases matching TRDD3. CDR3 sequence: CALGELGATVLGDVHKLIF. The DNA of the CDR3 is TGTGCTCTTGGGGAACTCGGTGCCACGGTACTGGGGGATGTCCATAAACTCATCTTT.